This entry features one T cell receptor beta chain sequence. This clonotype was seen many times. The target of this receptor is not known. No base quality information exists; no much larger clone differs at one position. V is pared back by 7 bases and J by 4 bases, with 13 bases lying between the germline termini. The CDR3 spans 12 residues, from the cysteine through the phenylalanine. The DNA shown is the 36-base CDR3, in frame from base 1. CDR1 and CDR2, looked up from the germline V gene, are SQVTM and ANQGSEA. The time point label, as the study defines it: sample taken at primary tumor resection. Donors were 72 patients with early-stage, untreated non-small cell lung cancer from the lung TRACERx cohort. Without any cell sorting, TCR sequencing was performed on whole RNA extracted either from tumor and nontumor lung tissue or from cryopreserved PBMC samples. A patient was chosen for TCR sequencing only when enough RNA was available from at least two tumor regions. Before being selected, tumor and adjacent nontumor lung specimens were reviewed by a lung pathologist.

This entry comes from a study of spatial heterogeneity in lung cancer (dated by TCRdb to between 2018 and 2021). Study-wide context: More beta-chain than alpha-chain transcripts were consistently detected, likely reflecting higher beta-chain transcript abundance. In the raw uncorrected reads, each unique combination of TCR and UMI appeared on average more than ten times. A strong correlation was found between TCR transcript counts in tumor regions and a T cell transcriptional module score from matched bulk RNA-seq. The study linked features of the TCR repertoire to counts of nonsynonymous mutations, which were determined by whole-exome sequencing of tumor tissue. At surgery, both alpha and beta chains were TCR-sequenced in around 240 tumor regions, 64 matched nontumor lung samples and a few dozen PBMC samples. TCR alpha and beta repertoires were quantitatively compared across multiple tumor regions, matched nontumor lung and blood in non-small cell lung cancer.

General conclusions and limits of the study: The tumor nonsynonymous mutation count correlated with the number of expanded intratumoral alpha and beta TCRs. Counts of ubiquitous and regional expanded TCRs were found to correlate with counts of ubiquitous and regional nonsynonymous mutations, respectively. Confirming at a functional level the hypothesis that regional TCRs recognize regional mutations was considered to require additional single-cell paired TCR alpha and beta sequencing. TCR-seq was estimated to cover only roughly 7% of tumor T cells for alpha chains and roughly 14% for beta chains.

The library relied on 5' RACE. The instrument was a NextSeq 500. To allow correction of PCR and sequencing errors, the TCR library protocol tagged every TCR cDNA molecule with a unique molecular identifier. From the authors' description of their analysis: Decombinator tools were used for TCR identification, UMI-based error correction and CDR3 extraction. TCRs above a frequency of 2 per 1,000, corresponding to the top 1% of the tumor frequency distribution, were defined as expanded. Expanded tumor TCRs were classed as regional if statistically deemed absent (corrected P<0.05) from at least one tumor region, otherwise ubiquitous. Renyi diversity was computed with the R vegan package after each repertoire had been subsampled 100 times to 5,000 TCRs. CDR3 similarity networks were built from amino acid triplet string-kernel similarity, connecting CDR3s with pairwise similarity above 0.82. Clones were called with MiXCR by TCRdb after fastp trimmed the public reads at Q25, and only in-frame beta chains were retained. Rows with a matching CDR3 protein are joined into one entry that keeps the most common DNA and genes. The V and J calls reflect TCRdb's pipeline rather than the authors' work. Present in this sample are about 27,000 distinct CDR3 sequences, approximately 6.5% of which were seen just once. The top ten clones comprise around 24% of the sample.

Sequencing was performed on lung tumor tissue, taken at surgery. The chain employs TRBV29-1 and TRBJ2-5; the D gene identity is not certain. The TCR comes from a male donor with early-stage non-small cell lung cancer. CDR3 sequence: CSANDGVETQYF. The sequenced DNA is TGCAGCGCCAATGATGGGGTAGAGACCCAGTACTTC.